The subject of this entry is one TCR beta chain. Its matching antigen is unknown. The data stem from a study of cytomegalovirus exposure and HLA in healthy donors. Regarding the study as a whole: Accurate predictions that matched the HLA-A and HLA-B alleles of most subjects were reportedly made from TCR beta sequences. Follow-up analysis later connected one missense variant in DCLRE1C with trimming of TCR beta V- and J-genes. Overall, roughly 160 TCR beta chains were annotated as cytomegalovirus-associated.

The PCR was carried out with 60 Vbeta primers and 13 Jbeta primers. The table came from immunoSEQ multiplex PCR; TCRdb's copy has only in-frame clones and leaves some out. The sample gives approximately 100,000 clones, 70% to 85% of which show up once; approximately 9.9% is in the top ten. V shed 0 bases, J shed 4 bases, and the junction held 2 bases outside the gene matches. Germline loops: CDR1 LGHNA, CDR2 YSLEER. CDR3 length: 15 residues. The sequence derives from a man in his forties in good health and CMV-seropositive. The chain employs TRBV4-3 and TRBJ1-1; 10 bases are shared with TRBD1. The sequenced material came from PBMCs. The CDR3 DNA follows: TGCGCCAGCAGCCAAGAGACAGGGGGCGGCACTGAAGCTTTCTTT. It is translated as CASSQETGGGTEAFF.